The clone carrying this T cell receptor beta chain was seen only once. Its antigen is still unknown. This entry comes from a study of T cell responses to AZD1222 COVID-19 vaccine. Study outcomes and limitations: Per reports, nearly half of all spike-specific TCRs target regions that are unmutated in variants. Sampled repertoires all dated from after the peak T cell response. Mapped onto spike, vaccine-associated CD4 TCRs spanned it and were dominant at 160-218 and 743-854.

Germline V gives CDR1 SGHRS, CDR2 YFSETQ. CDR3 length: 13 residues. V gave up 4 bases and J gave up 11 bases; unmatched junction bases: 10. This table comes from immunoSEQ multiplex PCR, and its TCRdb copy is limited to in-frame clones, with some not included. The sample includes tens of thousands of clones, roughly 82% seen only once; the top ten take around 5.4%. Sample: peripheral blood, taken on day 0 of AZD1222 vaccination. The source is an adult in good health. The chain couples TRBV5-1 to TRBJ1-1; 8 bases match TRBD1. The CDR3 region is CASSTDRGMAAFF. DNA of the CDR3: TGCGCCAGCAGCACCGACAGGGGCATGGCGGCTTTCTTT. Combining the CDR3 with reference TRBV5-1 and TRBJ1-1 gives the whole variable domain KAGVTQTPRYLIKTRGQQVTLSCSPISGHRSVSWYQQTPGQGLQFLFEYFSETQRNKGNFPGRFSGRQFSNSRSEMNVSTLELGDSALYLCASSTDRGMAAFFGQGTRLTVV.